A selection of T cell receptor beta chains follows, all from one sample in a study of cytomegalovirus exposure and HLA in healthy donors. The method was immunoSEQ multiplex PCR; TCRdb's version includes in-frame clones alone and lacks a portion of them. The table shows 100,000 or so clones, with approximately 85% occurring only once. The sample taken for sequencing was PBMCs. These TCRs come from a man aged 30 to 45 in good health and CMV-seronegative. CDR3s include the opening cysteine and the closing phenylalanine or tryptophan. D genes are given only for firm matches. Size tells how often a clone was seen (once, few, many) or the class of an expanded clone, and some rows leave it out.

>TRBV18|TRBJ1-2|TRBD1|.
CASSRPGQGNGYTF
TGTGCCAGCTCACGACCGGGACAGGGGAATGGCTACACCTTC
>TRBV27|TRBJ2-3|TRBD2|.
CASSLKLAGFGTDTQYF
TGTGCCAGCAGTTTAAAACTAGCGGGATTTGGCACAGATACGCAGTATTTT
>TRBV28|TRBJ2-1|TRBD2|.
CASSLSGRYNEQFF
TGTGCCAGCAGTCTTAGCGGGAGATATAATGAGCAGTTCTTC
>TRBV5-1|TRBJ2-5|.|.
CASSSTAQGLGETQYF
TGCGCCAGCAGCTCCACTGCGCAGGGTTTGGGAGAGACCCAGTACTTC
>TRBV7-2|TRBJ1-2|.|.
CASSLSGSVYGYTF
TGTGCCAGCAGCTTAAGCGGCAGTGTCTATGGCTACACCTTC
>TRBV19|TRBJ1-4|.|.
CASTPGKTATNEKLFF
TGTGCCAGTACCCCCGGCAAGACAGCAACTAATGAAAAACTGTTTTTT
>TRBV2|TRBJ2-7|TRBD1|.
CASSRDRSYEQYF
TGTGCCAGCAGTCGGGACAGGTCCTACGAGCAGTACTTC
>TRBV30|TRBJ2-3|TRBD2|few
CAWSSLAGVGDTQYF
TGTGCCTGGAGTTCTCTGGCGGGAGTGGGAGATACGCAGTATTTT
>TRBV6-5|TRBJ2-5|TRBD2|.
CASSYPPGLDKTQYF
TGTGCCAGCAGTTACCCACCGGGACTAGATAAGACCCAGTACTTC
>TRBV27|TRBJ1-6|.|.
CASSLGQVDNSPLHF
TGTGCCAGCAGTTTGGGGCAGGTCGATAATTCACCCCTCCACTTT
>TRBV30|TRBJ1-4|TRBD1|.
CAWSPEQGRKKLFF
TGTGCCTGGAGCCCCGAACAGGGGAGGAAAAAACTGTTTTTT